Listed below are T cell receptor beta chains from one sample, sequenced in a study of cytomegalovirus exposure and HLA in healthy donors. Method: immunoSEQ multiplex PCR; TCRdb's copy keeps in-frame clones and lacks some. The sample consists of over 80,000 clones, around 80% of them appearing once. What was sequenced was PBMCs. These receptor sequences come from a man aged 55 to 70 in good health and CMV-seropositive. Both conserved end residues are part of each CDR3. D genes are given only for firm matches. A clone size is listed for some rows: how often the clone was seen (once, few, many), or a class if it is expanded.

D	V	size	J	length	CDR3	DNA
-	TRBV28	-	TRBJ2-7	14	CASSLRGSGYEQYF	TGTGCCAGCAGTTTAAGGGGGAGCGGCTACGAGCAGTACTTC
TRBD2	TRBV7-9	-	TRBJ2-1	15	CASSQRWGGLNEQFF	TGTGCCAGCAGCCAGAGGTGGGGGGGTCTCAATGAGCAGTTCTTC
TRBD1	TRBV5-6	-	TRBJ2-7	17	CASSPPARTGQIYEQYF	TGTGCCAGCAGCCCACCCGCGCGGACAGGCCAAATCTACGAGCAGTACTTC
-	TRBV19	-	TRBJ2-3	13	CASSIGLTDTQYF	TGTGCCAGTAGTATTGGCCTTACAGATACGCAGTATTTT
TRBD2	TRBV30	-	TRBJ2-1	15	CAWDRQTSGWGEQFF	TGTGCCTGGGATAGACAAACTAGCGGATGGGGTGAGCAGTTCTTC
TRBD1	TRBV13	-	TRBJ2-1	14	CASSPPGQGRTQFF	TGTGCCAGCAGCCCCCCGGGACAGGGGCGTACGCAGTTCTTC
-	TRBV6-6	-	TRBJ2-1	15	CASSYSQGSTNEQFF	TGTGCCAGCAGTTACTCCCAGGGGAGTACCAATGAGCAGTTCTTC
TRBD1	TRBV28	-	TRBJ1-5	15	CASSGTGTGPQPQHF	TGTGCCAGCAGTGGAACCGGGACAGGGCCTCAGCCCCAGCATTTT
-	TRBV25-1	-	TRBJ2-2	15	CASSETTGRTGELFF	TGTGCCAGCAGTGAAACCACAGGGCGGACCGGGGAGCTGTTTTTT
-	TRBV6-1	-	TRBJ2-7	15	CASSSGTLSSYEQYF	TGTGCCAGCAGTTCCGGGACATTAAGCTCCTACGAGCAGTACTTC
-	TRBV6-5	few	TRBJ2-2	15	CASRGGTKNTGELFF	TGTGCCAGCAGAGGGGGGACTAAAAACACCGGGGAGCTGTTTTTT
TRBD2	TRBV11-3	-	TRBJ2-3	15	CASSKSGGASDTQYF	TGTGCCAGCAGCAAGAGCGGGGGGGCGTCAGATACGCAGTATTTT
-	TRBV11-2	-	TRBJ1-1	14	CASSLVPRQEGAFF	TGTGCCAGCAGCTTAGTCCCCCGCCAAGAGGGAGCTTTCTTT
TRBD1	TRBV10-3	-	TRBJ2-7	14	CAISYGQGRNEQYF	TGTGCCATCAGCTATGGACAGGGGAGGAACGAGCAGTACTTC
-	TRBV6-1	-	TRBJ2-7	14	CAIQRRVPPYEQYF	TGTGCCATCCAGAGACGGGTCCCTCCCTACGAGCAGTACTTC
TRBD1	TRBV2	-	TRBJ2-5	13	CASTLGQGETQYF	TGTGCCAGCACCCTTGGACAGGGAGAGACCCAGTACTTC
-	TRBV19	-	TRBJ2-1	15	CASSINHLGGNEQFF	TGTGCCAGTAGTATAAACCACCTAGGCGGCAATGAGCAGTTCTTC
-	TRBV27	once	TRBJ2-3	14	CASSRRGHTDTQYF	TGTGCCAGCAGTAGGCGGGGCCACACAGATACGCAGTATTTT
TRBD2	TRBV7-8	-	TRBJ2-3	15	CASSLAGGSTDTQYF	TGTGCCAGCAGCCTAGCGGGGGGGAGCACAGATACGCAGTATTTT
TRBD1	TRBV5-1	-	TRBJ1-1	14	CASSPRTGGTEAFF	TGCGCCAGCAGCCCTAGGACAGGGGGGACTGAAGCTTTCTTT
-	TRBV28	-	TRBJ2-1	12	CASSRLWHEQFF	TGTGCCAGCAGTAGACTTTGGCATGAGCAGTTCTTC
TRBD2	TRBV5-1	-	TRBJ2-7	14	CASSNSGGPYEQYF	TGCGCCAGCAGCAATAGCGGGGGGCCCTACGAGCAGTACTTC
TRBD1	TRBV6-5	-	TRBJ2-7	15	CASSRIGTGNYEQYF	TGTGCCAGCAGCCGTATCGGGACAGGGAACTACGAGCAGTACTTC
TRBD1	TRBV18	-	TRBJ1-1	20	CASSPRAPVGGGRWNTEAFF	TGTGCCAGCTCACCACGGGCCCCCGTTGGAGGGGGCAGGTGGAACACTGAAGCTTTCTTT
-	TRBV6-5	-	TRBJ2-7	14	CASSYTQSSYEQYF	TGTGCCAGCAGTTACACACAAAGCTCCTACGAGCAGTACTTC
TRBD1	TRBV6-1	few	TRBJ1-1	15	CASSSRTGRNTEAFF	TGTGCCAGCAGTTCTAGGACAGGGCGGAACACTGAAGCTTTCTTT
-	TRBV6-5	few	TRBJ2-5	14	CASSYGGRQETQYF	TGTGCCAGCAGTTACGGTGGGCGACAAGAGACCCAGTACTTC
TRBD1	TRBV19	once	TRBJ2-7	14	CASRWGQGSGEQYF	TGTGCCAGTAGGTGGGGACAGGGGTCGGGCGAGCAGTACTTC
-	TRBV7-9	once	TRBJ2-7	13	CASSLGLSYEQYF	TGTGCCAGCAGCTTAGGGCTCTCATACGAGCAGTACTTC
-	TRBV5-4	few	TRBJ2-2	12	CASSLDPRHLFF	TGTGCCAGCAGCTTGGATCCCCGACACCTGTTTTTT
TRBD2	TRBV7-3	-	TRBJ2-2	15	CASSPIAGNTGELFF	TGTGCCAGCAGCCCTATAGCGGGGAACACCGGGGAGCTGTTTTTT
-	TRBV7-8	-	TRBJ2-7	16	CASSPDSQRAYYEQYF	TGTGCCAGCAGCCCGGACTCCCAAAGGGCTTATTACGAGCAGTACTTC
TRBD2	TRBV5-6	-	TRBJ2-1	15	CASSLGGLAGNEQFF	TGTGCCAGCAGCTTGGGGGGTCTAGCGGGCAATGAGCAGTTCTTC
TRBD1	TRBV28	-	TRBJ1-1	14	CASTRTGASTEAFF	TGTGCCAGCACCCGGACAGGGGCAAGCACTGAAGCTTTCTTT
TRBD1	TRBV2	-	TRBJ1-2	14	CASISDRGNYGYTF	TGTGCCAGCATCTCGGACAGGGGAAACTATGGCTACACCTTC
TRBD2	TRBV5-1	-	TRBJ2-2	18	CASSLESPGLFEPGELFF	TGCGCCAGCAGCTTGGAGTCCCCGGGACTATTCGAACCCGGGGAGCTGTTTTTT
TRBD2	TRBV19	once	TRBJ2-5	15	CASTTSGGPGETQYF	TGTGCCAGTACCACTAGCGGGGGGCCTGGGGAGACCCAGTACTTC
-	TRBV10-3	once	TRBJ2-2	13	CAISVGEGGELFF	TGTGCCATCAGTGTGGGCGAGGGCGGGGAGCTGTTTTTT
TRBD1	TRBV6-6	few	TRBJ1-1	16	CASSYGITGQHTEAFF	TGTGCCAGCAGTTACGGAATTACGGGACAGCACACTGAAGCTTTCTTT
-	TRBV2	-	TRBJ2-7	11	CASSGLYEQYF	TGTGCCAGCAGTGGTCTGTACGAGCAGTACTTC
TRBD2	TRBV5-1	few	TRBJ2-5	13	CASSFSSGETQYF	TGCGCCAGCAGCTTTTCTAGCGGGGAGACCCAGTACTTC
TRBD1	TRBV6-1	-	TRBJ1-2	11	CASEGQGGYTF	TGTGCCAGCGAAGGACAGGGAGGCTACACCTTC
-	TRBV5-4	-	TRBJ2-3	13	CASSLARGDTQYF	TGTGCCAGCAGCTTGGCTCGGGGGGATACGCAGTATTTT
-	TRBV11-2	-	TRBJ1-6	13	CASSPRRNSPLHF	TGTGCCAGCAGCCCTAGGCGTAATTCACCCCTCCACTTT
-	TRBV6-1	few	TRBJ1-1	14	CASSAKGLNTEAFF	TGTGCCAGCAGTGCAAAGGGGCTGAACACTGAAGCTTTCTTT
TRBD2	TRBV28	few	TRBJ2-7	15	CASSFRDYARVEQYF	TGTGCCAGCAGTTTCCGGGACTATGCCCGGGTCGAGCAGTACTTC
TRBD2	TRBV7-9	once	TRBJ2-2	17	CASSRNGGGFNTGELFF	TGTGCCAGCAGCCGGAACGGCGGGGGGTTTAACACCGGGGAGCTGTTTTTT
-	TRBV7-9	-	TRBJ1-4	12	CSSSFVAEELFF	TGTTCCAGCAGCTTTGTGGCCGAGGAACTGTTTTTT
TRBD1	TRBV29-1	-	TRBJ2-7	13	CSGGQGNAYEQYF	TGCAGCGGGGGACAGGGTAATGCCTACGAGCAGTACTTC
-	TRBV28	-	TRBJ2-7	12	CASSILYNGQYF	TGTGCCAGCAGTATATTGTATAACGGGCAGTACTTC
-	TRBV5-8	-	TRBJ2-3	13	CASSLNTADTQYF	TGTGCCAGCAGCTTGAACACCGCAGATACGCAGTATTTT
TRBD1	TRBV5-1	-	TRBJ2-1	15	CASSLGQGRYNEQFF	TGCGCCAGCAGCTTGGGACAGGGGCGATACAATGAGCAGTTCTTC
-	TRBV6-5	-	TRBJ2-1	14	CASSYRDFYNEQFF	TGTGCCAGCAGTTATCGGGACTTCTACAATGAGCAGTTCTTC
-	TRBV27	-	TRBJ2-2	15	CASRGQGRHTGELFF	TGTGCCAGCAGGGGGCAGGGAAGGCACACCGGGGAGCTGTTTTTT
TRBD1	TRBV6-1	few	TRBJ1-2	13	CASSPTGNYGYTF	TGTGCCAGCAGCCCGACAGGGAACTATGGCTACACCTTC
-	TRBV2	-	TRBJ1-3	16	CASSDRDIYSGNTIYF	TGTGCCAGCAGTGACCGGGACATATACTCTGGAAACACCATATATTTT
-	TRBV2	-	TRBJ1-5	13	CASGRDSNQPQHF	TGTGCCAGCGGCAGGGATAGCAATCAGCCCCAGCATTTT